Below are 9 T cell receptor beta chains sequenced from a single sample in a study of blood T cell repertoires in COVID-19. Assay used: immunoSEQ multiplex PCR; TCRdb lists only in-frame clones, some missing. The table shows approximately 170,000 clones, with 65% to 85% occurring only once. Sequenced material: peripheral blood. The receptors come from a human donor with acute or convalescent COVID-19. The donor label of this sample is uncertain.

This chain connects TRBV4-1 to TRBJ1-2; TRBD1 matches at 7 bases. Germline CDR1 MGHRA, CDR2 YSYEKL. This CDR3 is 15 amino acids long. After removal of 0 bases from V and 4 bases from J, the junction contained 5 bases not matched to a gene. The CDR3 coding sequence is TGCGCCAGCAGCCAAGATAGATCAGGGGGCTATGGCTACACCTTC. Residues: CASSQDRSGGYGYTF.

This chain's CDR3 is CAWSPDSYEQYF. For the CDR3, the DNA is TGTGCCTGGAGTCCGGACAGCTACGAGCAGTACTTC. This rearrangement joins TRBV30 to TRBJ2-7; maybe TRBD1 (6 bases). The CDR3 is 12 amino acids. CDR1 is GTSNPN, CDR2 SVGIG, per germline (reference sequence). V was cut by 2 bases and J by 3 bases, with 8 bases left in between. The full variable domain, completed using reference TRBV30 and TRBJ2-7, is SQTIHQWPATLVQPVGSPLSLECTVEGTSNPNLYWYRQAAGRGLQLLFYSVGIGQISSEVPQNLSASRPQDRQFILSSKKLLLSDSGFYLCAWSPDSYEQYFGPGTRLTVT.

This clone was observed once. The chain recombines TRBV18 with TRBJ2-1, with D hard to call. CDR3 length: 15 amino acids. V dropped 0 bases and J dropped 0 bases, with 6 bases sitting between them. CDR1 and CDR2 (germline): KGHSH, LQKENI. Here the CDR3 reads CASSPPSGSYNEQFF. Written as DNA, the CDR3 is TGTGCCAGCTCACCACCCTCCGGCTCCTACAATGAGCAGTTCTTC.

In DNA, the CDR3 is TGTGCCGCCTCCACGGCCGGGAAATCGGCGGTATCGCATGGCTACACCTTC. Translating it yields CAASTAGKSAVSHGYTF. The V call is TRBV19, the J call TRBJ1-2; D unclear. Between the trimmed V and J ends, which lost 11 bases and 6 bases, there was a span of 31 bases. From germline, CDR1 is LNHDA and CDR2 SQIVND (reference sequence). The CDR3 consists of 17 residues.

V gene TRBV5-1 combines with J gene TRBJ2-1, with 10 nucleotides matching TRBD1. The CDR3 runs 14 residues. The V gene end was trimmed by 2 bases and the J gene end by 6 bases; junction bases not matched to a gene: 2. Germline V gives CDR1 SGHRS, CDR2 YFSETQ. The CDR3 sequence: CASSFDRGRNEQFF. CDR3 nucleotide sequence: TGCGCCAGCAGCTTTGACAGGGGGCGCAATGAGCAGTTCTTC.

The chain combines TRBV15 with TRBJ2-7, with no clear D. V dropped 5 bases and J dropped 3 bases, with 14 bases sitting between them. The CDR3 loop spans 14 amino acids. From germline, CDR1 is LNHNV and CDR2 YYDKDF (reference sequence). CDR3 sequence reads: CATSRRAGFYEQYF. The CDR3 DNA follows: TGTGCCACCAGCCGCCGAGCAGGTTTCTACGAGCAGTACTTC. The variable domain in full, completed from reference TRBV15 and TRBJ2-7, reads DAMVIQNPRYQVTQFGKPVTLSCSQTLNHNVMYWYQQKSSQAPKLLFHYYDKDFNNEADTPDNFQSRRPNTSFCFLDIRSPGLGDTAMYLCATSRRAGFYEQYFGPGTRLTVT.

The chain combines TRBV28 with TRBJ2-1; 13 nucleotides match TRBD2. The junction had 5 bases not matched to a gene; V was cut back by 6 bases and J by 6 bases. There are 15 residues in the CDR3. Germline lookup yields CDR1 MDHEN and CDR2 SYDVKM. This CDR3 reads CASSETSGRGNEQFF. The CDR3 DNA reads as TGTGCCAGCAGCGAAACTAGCGGGAGGGGCAATGAGCAGTTCTTC.

This chain uses TRBV3-1 (or the pseudogene TRBV3-2) with TRBJ1-4, with a possible D match to TRBD1 (5 bases). The CDR3 sequence is 12 residues long. V lost 3 bases and J 13 bases, leaving 12 bases between the germline ends. CDR1 is LGHDT, CDR2 YNNKEL, per germline (reference sequence). CDR3 coding DNA: TGTGCCAGCAGCCACACCTCGGGGGGACTGTTTTTT. This sequence encodes CASSHTSGGLFF.

The chain links TRBV10-3 to TRBJ1-2; the match to TRBD1 covers 7 bases. Trimming removed 3 bases from V and 4 bases from J; junction bases left unmatched: 5. Germline V gene sequence: CDR1 ENHRY, CDR2 SYGVKD. The CDR3 length is 14 residues. The CDR3 coding sequence is TGTGCCATCAGTGACCCGGCAGGGGGCTATGGCTACACCTTC. Translated, it gives CAISDPAGGYGYTF.